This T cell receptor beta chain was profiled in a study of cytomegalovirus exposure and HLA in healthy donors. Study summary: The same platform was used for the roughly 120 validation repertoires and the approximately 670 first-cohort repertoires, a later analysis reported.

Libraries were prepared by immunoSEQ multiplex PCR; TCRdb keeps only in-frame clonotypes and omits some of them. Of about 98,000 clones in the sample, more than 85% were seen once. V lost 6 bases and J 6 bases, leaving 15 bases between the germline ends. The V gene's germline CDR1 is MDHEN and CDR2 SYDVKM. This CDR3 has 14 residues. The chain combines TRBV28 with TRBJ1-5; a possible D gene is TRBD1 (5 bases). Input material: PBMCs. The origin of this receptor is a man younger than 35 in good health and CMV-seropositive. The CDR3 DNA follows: TGTGCCAGCAGCCTTGGGGGAGGGGCTCAGCCCCAGCATTTT. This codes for CASSLGGGAQPQHF. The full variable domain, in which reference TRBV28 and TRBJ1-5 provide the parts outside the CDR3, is DVKVTQSSRYLVKRTGEKVFLECVQDMDHENMFWYRQDPGLGLRLIYFSYDVKMKEKGDIPEGYSVSREKKERFSLILESASTNQTSMYLCASSLGGGAQPQHFGDGTRLSIL.